The 23 T cell receptor beta chains listed next were all sequenced from one sample in a study of shared clonotypes between healthy human individuals. Assay used: immunoSEQ multiplex PCR; TCRdb lists only in-frame clones, some missing. Of 2 million to 2.5 million clones listed, 93% are singletons. In the naive CD8 group, cells lacked CD45RO and were positively selected for CCR7, so terminally differentiated effector memory CD45RA+ cells were left out. The sample consisted of naive CD8+ T cells from PBMCs. All receptors derive from a man aged 18 to 29 in good health. Some clones in this sample may be carry-over from other donors' samples.

The chain joins TRBV14 to TRBJ1-1; D gene ambiguous. This CDR3 contains 18 residues. V shed 4 bases and J shed 1 base, with 22 bases lying between them. Germline values: CDR1 SGHDN, CDR2 FVKESK. CDR3 region: CASSPRLGPPVTNTEAFF. CDR3 nucleotide sequence: TGTGCCAGCAGCCCTCGTTTAGGGCCACCAGTCACGAACACTGAAGCTTTCTTT.

The chain couples TRBV5-8 to TRBJ2-1; 11 nucleotides line up with TRBD2. The CDR3 totals 15 residues. The junction had 10 bases not matched to a gene; V was cut back by 6 bases and J by 8 bases. Germline V gene data show CDR1 as SGHTS and CDR2 as YDEGEE. CDR3 protein: CASTFGLAGGDEQFF. CDR3 bases: TGTGCCAGCACCTTTGGGTTAGCGGGGGGGGATGAGCAGTTCTTC.

The chain recombines TRBV5-4 with TRBJ2-1; 10 nucleotides align to TRBD2. The CDR3 consists of 17 residues. In germline, CDR1 is SGHNT, CDR2 YYREEE (reference sequence). The J segment lost 8 bases and the V segment lost 3 bases, leaving 14 bases of the junction unmatched. CDR3 in amino acids: CASSSVTSGKGVDEQFF. In DNA, the CDR3 is TGTGCCAGCAGCTCCGTAACTAGCGGGAAAGGTGTAGATGAGCAGTTCTTC.

The chain carries TRBV7-6 and TRBJ1-1, with TRBD1 identical over 11 bases. J gave up 3 bases and V 5 bases, and 11 bases lay outside the gene matches. Germline lookup yields CDR1 SGHVS and CDR2 FNYEAQ. The CDR3 length is 17 residues. The CDR3 loop is CASSPRGTGGLYTEAFF. DNA for the CDR3: TGTGCCAGCAGCCCGAGAGGGACAGGGGGACTGTACACTGAAGCTTTCTTT. Combining the CDR3 with reference TRBV7-6 and TRBJ1-1 gives the whole variable domain GAGVSQSPRYKVTKRGQDVALRCDPISGHVSLYWYRQALGQGPEFLTYFNYEAQQDKSGLPNDRFSAERPEGSISTLTIQRTEQRDSAMYRCASSPRGTGGLYTEAFFGQGTRLTVV.

The CDR3 DNA reads as TGTGCCAGCTCCTACCGGGACCAAGATACCGGGGAGCTGTTTTTT. Its translation: CASSYRDQDTGELFF. The chain combines TRBV11-2 with TRBJ2-2; D tentatively fits TRBD1 or TRBD2 (5 bases each). The CDR3 is made up of 15 amino acids. V lost 8 bases and J lost 5, with 18 bases in between. Germline CDR1 is SGHAT and CDR2 is FQNNGV.

The chain recombines TRBV10-3 with TRBJ2-7; maybe TRBD1 (6 bases). Trimming removed 6 bases at V and 1 base at J, with 16 bases between. This CDR3 contains 15 residues. Germline V gene sequence: CDR1 ENHRY, CDR2 SYGVKD. The CDR3: CAIRETGTVSYEQYF. The DNA of the CDR3 is TGTGCCATCAGGGAAACAGGGACGGTATCCTACGAGCAGTACTTC.

The V and J genes are TRBV11-2 and TRBJ2-7, with 9 bases matching TRBD2. CDR1 SGHAT and CDR2 FQNNGV come from the germline V gene. Trimming took 1 base from V and 0 from J; bases not matched to a gene: 1. The CDR3 runs 15 residues. The CDR3 protein is CASSLGGRGSYEQYF. In nucleotides, the CDR3 is TGTGCCAGCAGCTTAGGCGGGAGGGGCTCCTACGAGCAGTACTTC. The variable domain in full, completed from reference TRBV11-2 and TRBJ2-7, reads EAGVAQSPRYKIIEKRQSVAFWCNPISGHATLYWYQQILGQGPKLLIQFQNNGVVDDSQLPKDRFSAERLKGVDSTLKIQPAKLEDSAVYLCASSLGGRGSYEQYFGPGTRLTVT.

This chain connects TRBV13 to TRBJ2-7; a weak D match, TRBD1 (5 bases). This CDR3 is built from 15 residues. The ends were cut back, 5 bases at V and 3 bases at J, with 17 bases in the middle. Germline CDR1 PRHDT, CDR2 FYEKMQ (reference sequence). The CDR3 sequence is CASSLGASQGYEQYF. The DNA for the CDR3 is TGTGCCAGCAGCCTCGGTGCGTCTCAGGGCTACGAGCAGTACTTC.

The chain is built from TRBV6-4 and TRBJ1-5; D is undetermined. This CDR3 region has 13 residues. CDR1 and CDR2 from the germline V gene are MRHNA and SNTAGT. V gave up 5 bases and J gave up 3 bases, with 8 bases separating them. The CDR3 nucleotides read TGTGCCAGCAGTAGGACTTACAATCAGCCCCAGCATTTT. Its protein product is CASSRTYNQPQHF.

This chain uses TRBV5-4 with TRBJ2-5; 10 nucleotides match TRBD1. The CDR3 totals 16 residues. CDR1 and CDR2 (germline): SGHNT, YYREEE (reference sequence). Losses at the gene ends were 2 bases for V and 9 bases for J; bases not matched to a gene: 13. The CDR3 loop is CASSFLEGTGEEAQYF. The CDR3 DNA reads as TGTGCCAGCAGCTTCCTCGAGGGGACAGGGGAGGAGGCCCAGTACTTC.

This clone has just one count. The genes are TRBV6-6 and TRBJ2-7; 9 bases agree with TRBD1. V shed 6 bases and J 5 bases; nucleotides not matched to a gene: 11. The CDR3 runs to 15 residues. Germline loops: CDR1 MNHNY, CDR2 SVGAGI (reference sequence). The CDR3 protein is CASRRPGTGTHEQYF. In DNA form, the CDR3 reads TGTGCCAGCAGGCGGCCCGGGACAGGGACCCACGAGCAGTACTTC.

The chain recombines TRBV13 with TRBJ2-4; 12 positions agree with TRBD2. The CDR3 is made up of 14 amino acids. Germline loops: CDR1 PRHDT, CDR2 FYEKMQ (reference sequence). J lost 8 bases, V lost 5 bases, and 4 bases had no gene match. The CDR3 DNA sequence: TGTGCCAGCAGCCCGACTAGCGGGAGCCACATTCAGTACTTC. Amino acid sequence: CASSPTSGSHIQYF.

The J gene is TRBJ1-4, the V gene TRBV27; D is ambiguous. V was pared by 6 bases and J by 3 bases, with 11 bases between. Looked up from germline, CDR1 is MNHEY and CDR2 is SMNVEV (reference sequence). CDR3 size: 14 residues. The CDR3 DNA sequence: TGTGCCAGCAGGGCAGAGGGTGCTAATGAAAAACTGTTTTTT. Amino acids: CASRAEGANEKLFF.

This clone was seen a few times. The V call is TRBV10-3, the J call TRBJ2-3; 9 nucleotides line up with TRBD2. CDR1 and CDR2 from the germline V gene are ENHRY and SYGVKD. Trimming at V came to 2 bases and at J to 2 bases, leaving 5 bases not matched to a gene. The CDR3 consists of 16 residues. CDR3 residues: CAISELAGGSTDTQYF. The DNA of the CDR3 is TGTGCCATCAGTGAGCTGGCGGGGGGGTCCACAGATACGCAGTATTTT.

This chain joins TRBV19 and TRBJ2-3; possibly TRBD2 for D (6 bases). Trimming removed 3 bases from V and 5 bases from J, with 12 bases in between. The CDR3 length is 14 residues. Germline CDR1 LNHDA, CDR2 SQIVND (reference sequence). The CDR3 loop is CASSIGRRVDTQYF. The CDR3 DNA sequence: TGTGCCAGTAGTATTGGGAGGAGGGTAGATACGCAGTATTTT. The full variable domain, its missing parts supplied by reference TRBV19 and TRBJ2-3, is DGGITQSPKYLFRKEGQNVTLSCEQNLNHDAMYWYRQDPGQGLRLIYYSQIVNDFQKGDIAEGYSVSREKKESFPLTVTSAQKNPTAFYLCASSIGRRVDTQYFGPGTRLTVL.

The CDR3, as DNA: TGTGCCAGCAGTGATCTCGGAGGGGCACCCCTCCACTTT. As protein: CASSDLGGAPLHF. The gene calls are TRBV25-1 and TRBJ1-6, with D perhaps TRBD1 (5 bases). Trimming took 3 bases from V and 11 from J, leaving 11 bases between them. This CDR3 comprises 13 residues. Germline CDR1 MGHDK, CDR2 SYGVNS.

The chain joins TRBV9 to TRBJ2-7; maybe TRBD1 (6 bases). Germline V gives CDR1 SGDLS, CDR2 YYNGEE. This CDR3 contains 15 residues. V was trimmed by 0 bases and J by 1 base, leaving 11 bases between them. CDR3 residues: CASSVDTGISYEQYF. The CDR3, as DNA: TGTGCCAGCAGCGTAGACACAGGGATATCCTACGAGCAGTACTTC.

This chain joins TRBV15 and TRBJ2-3; no definite D call. V lost 5 bases and J lost 13, with 19 bases in between. The CDR3 spans 13 residues. Germline CDR1 LNHNV, CDR2 YYDKDF (reference sequence). The CDR3 DNA follows: TGTGCCACCAGCGTCAGACCGTTATCCCGGGAGTATTTT. It is translated as CATSVRPLSREYF.

Comment on this clone: Other DNA sequences in this specimen translate into the identical CDR3. The chain is built from TRBV27 and TRBJ2-7, with 8 bases fitting TRBD1. The CDR3 has 15 amino acids. The V gene's germline CDR1 is MNHEY and CDR2 SMNVEV (reference sequence). V shed 3 bases, J shed 1 base, and the junction held 5 bases outside the gene matches. The DNA of the CDR3 is TGTGCCAGCAGTTTCGGGACAGGCTCGTCCTACGAGCAGTACTTC. Translated, it gives CASSFGTGSSYEQYF.

The V gene is TRBV7-9, the J gene TRBJ2-7, with 7 bases aligning to TRBD1. The CDR3 extends over 12 amino acids. Unmatched junction bases numbered 4, after V lost 9 bases and J lost 2 bases. Per germline, CDR1 SEHNR and CDR2 FQNEAQ (reference sequence). The CDR3 bases are TGTGCCAGTACGACAGGGCCCTACGAGCAGTACTTC. It codes for CASTTGPYEQYF. The full variable domain, rest sourced from reference TRBV7-9 and TRBJ2-7, is DTGVSQNPRHKITKRGQNVTFRCDPISEHNRLYWYRQTLGQGPEFLTYFQNEAQLEKSRLLSDRFSAERPKGSFSTLEIQRTEQGDSAMYLCASTTGPYEQYFGPGTRLTVT.

This rearrangement joins TRBV28 to TRBJ2-7; TRBD2 might be the D (5 bases). The length of the CDR3 is 12 residues. The V end lost 3 bases, the J end lost 6 bases, and 9 bases lay between the germline ends. Germline V gene lookup returns CDR1 MDHEN and CDR2 SYDVKM. The CDR3 coding sequence is TGTGCCAGCAGTTTCGGGGTAGCCGAGCAGTACTTC. It yields the protein CASSFGVAEQYF. The variable domain in full, completed from reference TRBV28 and TRBJ2-7, reads DVKVTQSSRYLVKRTGEKVFLECVQDMDHENMFWYRQDPGLGLRLIYFSYDVKMKEKGDIPEGYSVSREKKERFSLILESASTNQTSMYLCASSFGVAEQYFGPGTRLTVT.

There are a few counts of this clone. Other DNA sequences in this specimen translate into the identical CDR3. The chain employs TRBV19 and TRBJ1-5, with a weak D call TRBD1 (6 bases). CDR1 and CDR2 (germline): LNHDA, SQIVND (reference sequence). V was trimmed by 2 bases and J by 3 bases, leaving 8 bases between them. The CDR3 runs to 14 residues. CDR3 coding DNA: TGTGCCAGTAGTATAAGGGACACCAATCAGCCCCAGCATTTT. It codes for CASSIRDTNQPQHF.

V and J are TRBV7-2 and TRBJ2-3; TRBD1 matches at 10 bases. The CDR3 contains 15 residues. With 6 bases clipped from V and 5 bases from J, the junction kept 8 bases outside the gene matches. Germline V gene sequence: CDR1 SGHTA, CDR2 FQGNSA. CDR3 coding DNA: TGTGCCAGCAGACCCGGGACAGGGGAGTTAGATACGCAGTATTTT. It specifies CASRPGTGELDTQYF. Complete variable domain (other parts from reference TRBV7-2 and TRBJ2-3): GAGVSQSPSNKVTEKGKDVELRCDPISGHTALYWYRQSLGQGLEFLIYFQGNSAPDKSGLPSDRFSAERTGGSVSTLTIQRTQQEDSAVYLCASRPGTGELDTQYFGPGTRLTVL.